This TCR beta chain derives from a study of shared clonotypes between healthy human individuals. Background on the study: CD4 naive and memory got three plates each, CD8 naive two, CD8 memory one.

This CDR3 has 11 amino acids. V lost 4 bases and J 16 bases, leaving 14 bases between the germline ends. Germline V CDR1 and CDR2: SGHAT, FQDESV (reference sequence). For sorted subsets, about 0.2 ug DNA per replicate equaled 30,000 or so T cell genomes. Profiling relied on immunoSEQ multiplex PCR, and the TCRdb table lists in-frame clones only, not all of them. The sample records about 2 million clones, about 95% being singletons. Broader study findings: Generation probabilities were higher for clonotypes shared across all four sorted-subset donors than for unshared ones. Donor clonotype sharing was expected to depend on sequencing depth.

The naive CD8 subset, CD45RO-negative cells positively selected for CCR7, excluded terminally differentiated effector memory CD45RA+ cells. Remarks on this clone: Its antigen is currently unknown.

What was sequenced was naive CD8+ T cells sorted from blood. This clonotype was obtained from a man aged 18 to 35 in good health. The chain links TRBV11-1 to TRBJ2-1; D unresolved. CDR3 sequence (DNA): TGTGCCAGCAGCTCCCCCGGTGCACAATTCTTC. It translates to CASSSPGAQFF.